Below, 3 T cell receptor beta chains from the same sample are listed, as sequenced in a study of identical twins. MiXCR was run by TCRdb on the 5' RACE reads, yielding one entry per CDR3 protein. The table records 450,000 to 600,000 distinct CDR3 sequences, around 22% of them present only once. The data also belong to a second study, concerning yellow fever vaccine responses in identical twins.

Sequencing was carried out using CD4+ T cells sorted from blood. The receptors derive from a young woman in good health.

The chain links TRBV29-1 to TRBJ1-2, with D possibly TRBD1 on 6 matching bases. V shed 5 bases and J shed 12 bases, with 16 bases lying between them. Germline V gives CDR1 SQVTM, CDR2 ANQGSEA. This CDR3 region has 11 residues. CDR3 sequence reads: CSVSNRDGDTF. CDR3 sequence (DNA): TGCAGCGTTTCCAACAGGGACGGGGACACCTTC.

The J gene is TRBJ2-5, the V gene TRBV5-1; 7 bases are shared with TRBD2. The V and J ends lost 0 bases and 2 bases, in that order; junction bases with no gene match: 7. Per the germline V gene, CDR1 is SGHRS and CDR2 is YFSETQ. CDR3 length: 16 residues. The CDR3: CASSLGASGSQETQYF. The CDR3 DNA follows: TGCGCCAGCAGCTTGGGCGCTAGCGGCTCACAAGAGACCCAGTACTTC.

This sequence joins TRBV9 and TRBJ2-7; no definite D call. Germline lookup yields CDR1 SGDLS and CDR2 YYNGEE. CDR3 size: 13 residues. V lost 0 bases and J lost 2, with 6 bases in between. For the CDR3, the DNA is TGTGCCAGCAGCGTAGGCCCAACCTACGAGCAGTACTTC. Translation: CASSVGPTYEQYF.